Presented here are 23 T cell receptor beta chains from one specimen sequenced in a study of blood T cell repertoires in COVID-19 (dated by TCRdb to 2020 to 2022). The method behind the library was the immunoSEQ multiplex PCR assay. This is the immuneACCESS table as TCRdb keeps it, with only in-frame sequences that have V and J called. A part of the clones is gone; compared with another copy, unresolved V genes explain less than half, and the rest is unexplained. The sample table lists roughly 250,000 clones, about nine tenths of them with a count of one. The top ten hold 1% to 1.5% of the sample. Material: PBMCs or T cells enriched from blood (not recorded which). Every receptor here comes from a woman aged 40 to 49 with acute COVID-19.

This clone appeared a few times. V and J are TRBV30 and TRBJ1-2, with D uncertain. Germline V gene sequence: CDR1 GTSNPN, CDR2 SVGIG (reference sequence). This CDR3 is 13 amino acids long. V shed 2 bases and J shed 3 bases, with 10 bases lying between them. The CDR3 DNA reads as TGTGCCTGGAGTCCGGGGTTGGACTATGGCTACACCTTC. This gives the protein CAWSPGLDYGYTF.

Here the CDR3 DNA reads TGTGCCACCAGTGATTCAGGGGGCACTGTCTACGAGCAGTACTTC. It specifies CATSDSGGTVYEQYF. The chain couples TRBV24-1 to TRBJ2-7; the match to TRBD1 covers 8 bases. The CDR3 spans 15 residues. Trimming at V came to 2 bases and at J to 3 bases, leaving 5 bases not matched to a gene. The germline CDR1 and CDR2 sequences are KGHDR and SFDVKD.

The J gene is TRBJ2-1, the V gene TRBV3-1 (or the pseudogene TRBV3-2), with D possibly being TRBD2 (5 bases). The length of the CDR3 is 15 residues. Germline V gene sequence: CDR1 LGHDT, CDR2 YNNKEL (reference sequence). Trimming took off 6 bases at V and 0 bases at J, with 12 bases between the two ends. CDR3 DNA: TGTGCCAGCAGACATAGAGGGAGCTCCTACAATGAGCAGTTCTTC. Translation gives CASRHRGSSYNEQFF.

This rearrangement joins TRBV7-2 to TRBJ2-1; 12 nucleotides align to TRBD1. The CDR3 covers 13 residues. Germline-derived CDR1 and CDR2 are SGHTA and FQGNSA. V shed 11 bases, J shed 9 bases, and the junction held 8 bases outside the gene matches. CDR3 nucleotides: TGTGCCGAAACAGGGACAGGGGGCGGTGAGCAGTTCTTC. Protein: CAETGTGGGEQFF.

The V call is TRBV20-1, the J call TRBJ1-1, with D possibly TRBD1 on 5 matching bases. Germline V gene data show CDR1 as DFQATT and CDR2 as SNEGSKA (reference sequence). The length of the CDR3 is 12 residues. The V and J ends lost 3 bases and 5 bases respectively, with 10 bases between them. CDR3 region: CSASWGGTEAFF. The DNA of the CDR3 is TGCAGTGCTAGTTGGGGGGGGACTGAAGCTTTCTTT.

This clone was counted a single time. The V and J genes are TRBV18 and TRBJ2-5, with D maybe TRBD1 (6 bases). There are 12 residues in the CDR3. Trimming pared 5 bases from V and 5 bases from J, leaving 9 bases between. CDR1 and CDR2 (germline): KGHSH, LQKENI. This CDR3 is CASSNDRETQYF. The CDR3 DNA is TGTGCCAGCTCAAACGACAGGGAGACCCAGTACTTC.

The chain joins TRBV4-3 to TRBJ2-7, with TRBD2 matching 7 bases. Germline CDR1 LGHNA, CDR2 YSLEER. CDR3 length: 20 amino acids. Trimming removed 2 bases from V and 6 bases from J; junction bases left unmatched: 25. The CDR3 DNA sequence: TGCGCCAGCAGCCAAATTCCCAGCCGGGAGGCCCAAAACTGGACTCGCGAGCAGTACGTC. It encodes CASSQIPSREAQNWTREQYV.

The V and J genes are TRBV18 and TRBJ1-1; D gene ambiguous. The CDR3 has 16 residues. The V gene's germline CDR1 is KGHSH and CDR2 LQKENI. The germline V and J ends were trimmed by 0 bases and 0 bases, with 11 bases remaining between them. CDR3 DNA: TGTGCCAGCTCACCACCGTCCGGGAATTTGAACACTGAAGCTTTCTTT. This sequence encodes CASSPPSGNLNTEAFF.

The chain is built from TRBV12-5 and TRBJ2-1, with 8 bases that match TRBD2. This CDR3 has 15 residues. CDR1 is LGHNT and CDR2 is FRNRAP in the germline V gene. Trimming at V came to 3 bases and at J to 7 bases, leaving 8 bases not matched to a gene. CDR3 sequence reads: CASGLRSGGRNEQFF. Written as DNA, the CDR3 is TGTGCTAGTGGTTTACGTTCGGGAGGGAGGAATGAGCAGTTCTTC.

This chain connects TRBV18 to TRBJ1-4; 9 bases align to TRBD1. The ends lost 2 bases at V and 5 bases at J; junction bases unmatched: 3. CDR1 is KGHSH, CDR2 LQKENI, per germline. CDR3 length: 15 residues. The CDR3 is CASSPRTGENEKLFF. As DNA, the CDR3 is TGTGCCAGCTCACCAAGGACAGGGGAAAATGAAAAACTGTTTTTT.

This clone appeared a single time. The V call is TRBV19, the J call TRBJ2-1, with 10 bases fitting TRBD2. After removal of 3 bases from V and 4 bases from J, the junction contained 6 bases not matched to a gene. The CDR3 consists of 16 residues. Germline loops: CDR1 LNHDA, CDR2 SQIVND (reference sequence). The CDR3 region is CASSIGLAGAYNEQFF. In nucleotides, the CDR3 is TGTGCCAGTAGTATCGGTCTAGCGGGAGCTTACAATGAGCAGTTCTTC.

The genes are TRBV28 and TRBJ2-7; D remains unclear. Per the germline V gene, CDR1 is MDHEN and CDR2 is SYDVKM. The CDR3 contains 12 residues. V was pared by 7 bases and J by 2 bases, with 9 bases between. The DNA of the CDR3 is TGTGCCAGCACGGCCAGGACCTACGAGCAGTACTTC. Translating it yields CASTARTYEQYF.

The CDR3 is CASSSLTTQETQYF. CDR3 nucleotides: TGTGCCAGCAGTTCGCTTACAACCCAAGAGACCCAGTACTTC. The chain carries TRBV27 and TRBJ2-5; the D is unclear. The V and J ends lost 4 bases and 1 base respectively, with 10 bases between them. CDR1 and CDR2 (germline): MNHEY, SMNVEV (reference sequence). The CDR3 contains 14 residues.

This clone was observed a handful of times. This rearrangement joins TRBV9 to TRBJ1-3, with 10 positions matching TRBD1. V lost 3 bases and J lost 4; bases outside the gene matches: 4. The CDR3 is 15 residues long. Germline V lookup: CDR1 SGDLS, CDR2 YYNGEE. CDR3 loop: CASSGGTGAGNTIYF. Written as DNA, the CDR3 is TGTGCCAGCAGCGGGGGGACAGGGGCCGGAAACACCATATATTTT.

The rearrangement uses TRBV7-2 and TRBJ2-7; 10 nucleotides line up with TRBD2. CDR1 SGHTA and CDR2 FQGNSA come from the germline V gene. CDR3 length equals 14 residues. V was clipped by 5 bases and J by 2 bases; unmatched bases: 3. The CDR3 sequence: CASSRTSGPYEQYF. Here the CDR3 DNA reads TGTGCCAGCAGCAGGACTAGCGGCCCCTACGAGCAGTACTTC.

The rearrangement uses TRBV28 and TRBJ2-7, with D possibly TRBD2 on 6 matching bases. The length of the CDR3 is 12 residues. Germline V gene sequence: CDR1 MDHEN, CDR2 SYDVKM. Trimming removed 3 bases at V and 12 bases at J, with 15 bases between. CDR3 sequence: CASSLSSDILYV. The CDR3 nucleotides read TGTGCCAGCAGTTTGTCTAGCGATATTTTGTACGTC.

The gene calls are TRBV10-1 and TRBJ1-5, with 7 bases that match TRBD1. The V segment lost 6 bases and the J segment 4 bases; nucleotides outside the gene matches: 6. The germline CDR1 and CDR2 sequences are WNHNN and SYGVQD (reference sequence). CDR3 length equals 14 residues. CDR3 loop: CASRPGTVNQPQHF. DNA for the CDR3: TGCGCCAGCAGACCCGGGACAGTAAATCAGCCCCAGCATTTT.

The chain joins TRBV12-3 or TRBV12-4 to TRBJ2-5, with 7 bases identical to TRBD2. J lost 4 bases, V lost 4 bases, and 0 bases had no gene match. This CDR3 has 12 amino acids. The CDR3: CASSWGGETQYF. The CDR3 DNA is TGTGCCAGCAGTTGGGGGGGAGAGACCCAGTACTTC.

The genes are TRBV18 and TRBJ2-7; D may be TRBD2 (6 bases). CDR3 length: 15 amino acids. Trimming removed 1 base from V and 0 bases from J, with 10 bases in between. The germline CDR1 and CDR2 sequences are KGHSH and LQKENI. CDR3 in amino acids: CASSPLGTYSYEQYF. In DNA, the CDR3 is TGTGCCAGCTCACCACTGGGGACTTACTCCTACGAGCAGTACTTC.

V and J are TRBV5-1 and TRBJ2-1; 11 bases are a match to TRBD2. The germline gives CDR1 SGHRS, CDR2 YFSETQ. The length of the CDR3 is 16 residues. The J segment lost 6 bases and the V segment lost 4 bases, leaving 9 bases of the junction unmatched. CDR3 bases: TGCGCCAGCAGCAGAGGGGAACTAGCGGGAGTCAATGAGCAGTTCTTC. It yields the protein CASSRGELAGVNEQFF.

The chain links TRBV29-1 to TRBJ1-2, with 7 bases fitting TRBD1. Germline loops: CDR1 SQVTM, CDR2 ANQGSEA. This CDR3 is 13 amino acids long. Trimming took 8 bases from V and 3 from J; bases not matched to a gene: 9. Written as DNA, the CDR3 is TGCAGCACAATGCCAGGGACAGACTATGGCTACACCTTC. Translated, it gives CSTMPGTDYGYTF.

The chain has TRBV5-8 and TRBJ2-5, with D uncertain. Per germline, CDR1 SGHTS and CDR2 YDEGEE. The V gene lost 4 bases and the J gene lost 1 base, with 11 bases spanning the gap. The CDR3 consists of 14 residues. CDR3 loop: CASSQVYIQETQYF. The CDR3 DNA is TGTGCCAGCAGCCAAGTGTACATCCAAGAGACCCAGTACTTC.

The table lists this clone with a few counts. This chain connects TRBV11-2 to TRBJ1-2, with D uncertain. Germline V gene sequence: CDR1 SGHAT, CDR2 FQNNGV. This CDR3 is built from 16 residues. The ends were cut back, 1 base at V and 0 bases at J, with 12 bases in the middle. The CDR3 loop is CASSLGAGRANYGYTF. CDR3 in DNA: TGTGCCAGCAGCTTAGGCGCCGGTCGAGCTAACTATGGCTACACCTTC. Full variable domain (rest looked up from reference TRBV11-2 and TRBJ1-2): EAGVAQSPRYKIIEKRQSVAFWCNPISGHATLYWYQQILGQGPKLLIQFQNNGVVDDSQLPKDRFSAERLKGVDSTLKIQPAKLEDSAVYLCASSLGAGRANYGYTFGSGTRLTVV.